The 27 T cell receptor beta chains below were found in one sample sequenced in a study of CD8 T cells in ankylosing spondylitis. MiXCR, applied by TCRdb to the 5' RACE reads, yields one record per CDR3 protein. The table includes 250,000 to 300,000 distinct CDR3 sequences, more than 15% detected once. Sequencing was carried out using blood, either unsorted or a sorted T cell fraction (not recorded which). Receptor source: a male donor with ankylosing spondylitis or in good health (not recorded which).

The chain carries TRBV12-3 or TRBV12-4 and TRBJ2-1; 11 nucleotides match TRBD1. CDR3 length equals 15 residues. The trim removed 7 bases at V and 5 bases at J, leaving 7 bases unmatched. The CDR3 region has the DNA TGTGCCAGCACGAACTGGGGACAGGGGGACAATGAGCAGTTCTTC. This sequence encodes CASTNWGQGDNEQFF.

The chain links TRBV7-9 to TRBJ2-6, with D uncertain. The length of the CDR3 is 17 residues. Trimming shortened V by 5 bases and J by 0 bases, and 14 bases separated the two germline ends. Looked up from germline, CDR1 is SEHNR and CDR2 is FQNEAQ (reference sequence). The CDR3 loop is CASSEAWSLSGANVLTF. The CDR3 DNA reads TGTGCCAGCAGCGAGGCCTGGAGCCTCTCTGGGGCCAACGTCCTGACTTTC. Variable domain in full (rest from reference TRBV7-9 and TRBJ2-6): DTGVSQNPRHKITKRGQNVTFRCDPISEHNRLYWYRQTLGQGPEFLTYFQNEAQLEKSRLLSDRFSAERPKGSFSTLEIQRTEQGDSAMYLCASSEAWSLSGANVLTFGAGSRLTVL.

In its sample, this clonotype was seen many times. The V call is TRBV4-1, the J call TRBJ2-5; TRBD1 might be the D (5 bases). Per germline, CDR1 MGHRA and CDR2 YSYEKL. The V end lost 0 bases, the J end lost 2 bases, and 16 bases lay between the germline ends. This CDR3 is 17 amino acids long. In nucleotides, the CDR3 is TGCGCCAGCAGCCAAGATCTAAGGGGCGGCCTTCAAGAGACCCAGTACTTC. This translates into CASSQDLRGGLQETQYF.

The chain recombines TRBV12-5 with TRBJ2-2; 9 bases are shared with TRBD1. Per the germline V gene, CDR1 is LGHNT and CDR2 is FRNRAP. The V and J ends lost 1 base and 2 bases, in that order; junction bases with no gene match: 2. The CDR3 has 16 residues. The CDR3 loop reads CASGLGTGANTGELFF. The DNA of the CDR3 is TGTGCTAGTGGTTTGGGGACAGGGGCCAACACCGGGGAGCTGTTTTTT.

The CDR3 sequence is CASSLSFLGILNTEAFF. For the CDR3, the DNA is TGTGCCAGCAGTTTGTCGTTCTTAGGGATTTTGAACACTGAAGCTTTCTTT. The V and J genes are TRBV27 and TRBJ1-1; D gene uncertain. The CDR3 contains 17 residues. CDR1 MNHEY and CDR2 SMNVEV come from the germline V gene (reference sequence). Deletions cut 3 bases from V and 0 bases from J, with 17 bases between.

Note on this clonotype: Sequence at one end of the junction differs from germline and may be a read error. This chain joins TRBV20-1 and TRBJ2-1; TRBD2 matches at 10 bases. This CDR3 spans 17 amino acids. Germline lookup yields CDR1 DFQATT and CDR2 SNEGSKA (reference sequence). CDR3 bases: TGCTGTGCTAGCCGGCTAGCGGGAGCTTCATCCTACAATGAGCAGTTCTTC. Translation: CCASRLAGASSYNEQFF.

This clonotype was observed a few times. The chain uses TRBV12-5 and TRBJ2-1; the D gene is possibly TRBD2 (5 bases). There are 14 residues in the CDR3. Deletions cut 7 bases from V and 9 bases from J, with 19 bases between. Germline V gives CDR1 LGHNT, CDR2 FRNRAP. CDR3 DNA sequence: TGTGCTAGTGCCCCGGGGTTAACAGCTCGTGAGCAGTTCTTC. The encoded protein is CASAPGLTAREQFF.

The gene calls are TRBV6-2 or TRBV6-3 and TRBJ2-7, with D possibly called TRBD1 or TRBD2 (5 bases each). Germline V gene sequence: CDR1 MNHEY, CDR2 SVGEGT. The CDR3 is 15 amino acids. V shed 1 base and J shed 1 base, with 11 bases lying between them. For the CDR3, the DNA is TGTGCCAGCAGTTACTTCCGGGACCGATCCTACGAGCAGTACTTC. It encodes CASSYFRDRSYEQYF.

The J gene is TRBJ2-7, the V gene TRBV4-1; D possibly corresponds to TRBD1 (5 bases). The CDR3 loop spans 15 amino acids. The germline CDR1 and CDR2 sequences are MGHRA and YSYEKL. V was trimmed by 5 bases and J by 0 bases, leaving 14 bases between them. In DNA form, the CDR3 reads TGCGCCAGCAGCTCGGTCCCCAGGGACTCCTACGAGCAGTACTTC. Encoded protein: CASSSVPRDSYEQYF.

This clonotype turned up a few times. V and J are TRBV12-3 or TRBV12-4 and TRBJ1-3, with D possibly being TRBD1 (5 bases). This CDR3 is 16 amino acids long. The V gene lost 6 bases and the J gene lost 0 bases, with 15 bases spanning the gap. CDR3 coding DNA: TGTGCCAGCAGACAGGACACCTCGAGCTCTGGAAACACCATATATTTT. This encodes CASRQDTSSSGNTIYF.

This clonotype was detected only a few times. The CDR3 spells CASSQEQAASEQYF. The CDR3 region has the DNA TGCGCCAGCAGCCAGGAGCAAGCGGCGAGCGAGCAGTACTTC. This chain joins TRBV4-1 and TRBJ2-7; D may be TRBD2 (5 bases). Germline-derived CDR1 and CDR2 are MGHRA and YSYEKL. This CDR3 is built from 14 residues. Trimming cost V 3 bases and J 6 bases, with 15 bases left between them.

Remarks on this clonotype: The junction departs from germline at one end; a sequencing error may be responsible. The J gene is TRBJ2-1, the V gene TRBV19; D may be TRBD1 (8 bases). This CDR3 region has 11 residues. CDR1 and CDR2 (germline): LNHDA, SQIVND (reference sequence). The chain's CDR3 is CASSTGGREVF. The CDR3, as DNA: TGTGCCAGTAGTACAGGGGGCCGGGAGGTCTTC.

This clonotype was detected many times. V and J are TRBV12-3 or TRBV12-4 and TRBJ2-1; D remains unclear. Trimming stripped 3 bases from V and 0 bases from J, with 6 bases between. The CDR3 extends over 14 amino acids. CDR3 bases: TGTGCCAGCAGTTTGGCTACCTCCTACAATGAGCAGTTCTTC. This sequence encodes CASSLATSYNEQFF.

A word on this clonotype: Just one base apart from a much larger clone, this may be a read error. The chain combines TRBV12-3 or TRBV12-4 with TRBJ2-1; TRBD2 agrees at 9 bases. This CDR3 is 17 amino acids long. V gave up 3 bases and J gave up 8 bases; unmatched junction bases: 14. Here the CDR3 DNA reads TGTGCCAGCAGTTTCCGTCCTTATTTGGTAGCGGGAGATGAGCAGTTCTTC. It encodes CASSFRPYLVAGDEQFF.

The chain couples TRBV7-8 to TRBJ2-3; D is unclear. Trimming left V 1 base short and J 0 bases short, with 8 bases between. The CDR3 contains 15 residues. The germline CDR1 and CDR2 sequences are SGHVS and FQNEAQ. The CDR3 DNA follows: TGTGCCAGCAGCTTAGGGGCTTTTAGCACAGATACGCAGTATTTT. Residues: CASSLGAFSTDTQYF.

The J gene is TRBJ2-7, the V gene TRBV5-1; perhaps TRBD1 as D (6 bases). V lost 5 bases to trimming and J lost 5 bases, with 14 bases between them. The germline CDR1 and CDR2 sequences are SGHRS and YFSETQ. This CDR3 contains 13 residues. CDR3 amino acids: CASSSYRDHEQYF. The CDR3 nucleotides read TGCGCCAGCAGTTCATACAGGGACCACGAGCAGTACTTC.

The chain combines TRBV7-8 with TRBJ2-5; the D gene could be TRBD1 or TRBD2 (5 bases each). CDR1 and CDR2 from the germline V gene are SGHVS and FQNEAQ. V was shortened by 1 base and J by 4 bases, with 10 bases between the two germline ends. This CDR3 region has 14 residues. CDR3 in amino acids: CASSLGGGPETQYF. Here the CDR3 DNA reads TGTGCCAGCAGCTTAGGTGGGGGTCCAGAGACCCAGTACTTC.

This CDR3 is CASSVGGGSTDTQYF. CDR3 nucleotides: TGTGCCAGCAGCGTAGGGGGGGGGAGCACAGATACGCAGTATTTT. The V call is TRBV9, the J call TRBJ2-3; 7 nucleotides agree with TRBD2. CDR3 length equals 15 residues. V was clipped by 0 bases and J by 0 bases; unmatched bases: 1. CDR1 is SGDLS and CDR2 is YYNGEE in the germline V gene.

This clonotype was detected only a few times. The genes are TRBV7-2 and TRBJ2-7; 15 nucleotides line up with TRBD2. The CDR3 runs to 16 residues. Looked up from germline, CDR1 is SGHTA and CDR2 is FQGNSA. Trimming removed 7 bases from V and 4 bases from J; junction bases left unmatched: 8. In DNA form, the CDR3 reads TGTGCCAGCACCGGACTAGCGGGAGGGCCGCTTTACGAGCAGTACTTC. It encodes CASTGLAGGPLYEQYF.

The chain is built from TRBV7-8 and TRBJ2-7; the D gene could be TRBD1 or TRBD2 (5 bases each). This CDR3 has 15 amino acids. Trimming shortened V by 5 bases and J by 3 bases, and 17 bases separated the two germline ends. Looked up from germline, CDR1 is SGHVS and CDR2 is FQNEAQ. CDR3: CASSPRDDTYYEQYF. In nucleotides, the CDR3 is TGTGCCAGCAGCCCCCGGGACGATACTTACTACGAGCAGTACTTC.

This clonotype has ten or more counts. The chain has TRBV28 and TRBJ2-7, with 7 bases matching TRBD2. With V trimmed by 4 bases and J by 6 bases, 0 bases remained unmatched. This CDR3 region has 11 residues. CDR1 is MDHEN and CDR2 is SYDVKM in the germline V gene. In DNA, the CDR3 is TGTGCCAGCAGTTCTAGCGGCGAGCAGTACTTC. This encodes CASSSSGEQYF.

The V and J genes are TRBV11-1 and TRBJ2-3, with 10 bases matching TRBD2. The CDR3 has 18 residues. The J segment lost 0 bases and the V segment lost 4 bases, leaving 10 bases of the junction unmatched. CDR1 and CDR2 (germline): SGHAT, FQDESV (reference sequence). CDR3 in amino acids: CASSSPGLATTSTDTQYF. DNA for the CDR3: TGTGCCAGCAGCTCCCCGGGACTAGCGACAACTAGCACAGATACGCAGTATTTT.

The chain has TRBV9 and TRBJ2-1, with TRBD2 matching 9 bases. Germline V gene sequence: CDR1 SGDLS, CDR2 YYNGEE. The junction had 4 bases not matched to a gene; V was cut back by 0 bases and J by 3 bases. The CDR3 loop spans 16 amino acids. CDR3 region: CASSVEGLAGYNEQFF. CDR3 bases: TGTGCCAGCAGCGTAGAGGGACTAGCCGGCTACAATGAGCAGTTCTTC.

This chain uses TRBV15 with TRBJ2-1; 14 bases match TRBD2. J lost 9 bases, V lost 0 bases, and 7 bases had no gene match. In germline, CDR1 is LNHNV, CDR2 YYDKDF (reference sequence). The CDR3 consists of 17 residues. CDR3 DNA: TGTGCCACCAGCAGAGATGCGACTAGCGGGAGGGCCGGTGAGCAGTTCTTC. This gives the protein CATSRDATSGRAGEQFF.

This clonotype was detected a few times. This chain links TRBV25-1 with TRBJ1-2; the match to TRBD1 covers 10 bases. The junction had 4 bases not matched to a gene; V was cut back by 8 bases and J by 7 bases. Per the germline V gene, CDR1 is MGHDK and CDR2 is SYGVNS. This CDR3 contains 12 residues. The CDR3 bases are TGTGCCAGCCTAGGACAGGGGGGTGGCTACACCTTC. Translated: CASLGQGGGYTF.

The sample holds many counts of this clonotype. DNA of the CDR3: TGTGCCAGCAGTCCGCAGGGACCGGGAAAAAACATTCAGTACTTC. Protein: CASSPQGPGKNIQYF. The V gene is TRBV27, the J gene TRBJ2-4; D possibly uses TRBD1 or TRBD2 (5 bases each). The V gene's germline CDR1 is MNHEY and CDR2 SMNVEV (reference sequence). The CDR3 has 15 residues. V was cut by 5 bases and J by 4 bases, with 15 bases left in between.

This clonotype was counted many times. The CDR3, as DNA: TGTGCCAGCAGCTTGGGGGGGGGCAATCAGCCCCAGCATTTT. This translates into CASSLGGGNQPQHF. The rearrangement joins TRBV5-6 to TRBJ1-5, with D perhaps TRBD1 (5 bases). This CDR3 is 14 amino acids long. V lost 0 bases and J lost 2, with 6 bases in between. CDR1 is SGHDT and CDR2 is YYEEEE in the germline V gene.